This paragraph covers one TCR beta chain sequence. V trimming: 4 bases; J trimming: 4 bases; junction bases outside the gene matches: 5. This CDR3 region has 14 residues. Germline CDR1 is SGHRS and CDR2 is YFSETQ. The data were obtained in a study of control samples from healthy donors and cancer patients. Clones were read by immunoSEQ multiplex PCR, and TCRdb kept only the in-frame ones, dropping some. The sample consists of around 110,000 clones, 93% of them appearing once. The receptor comes from a man younger than 45 in good health. Sequenced material: blood. The chain uses TRBV5-1 and TRBJ2-3, with 8 bases lining up with TRBD1. CDR3 sequence: CASSRTGLADTQYF. The CDR3 DNA reads TGCGCCAGCAGCAGGACAGGGTTGGCAGATACGCAGTATTTT.